This T cell receptor beta chain was found in a study of blood T cell repertoires in COVID-19. For the study at large: Acute and convalescent COVID-19 samples came from the United States, Italy and Spain. PBMCs, B-cell-depleted T cells, or T cells provided the cDNA or gDNA that made up the material.

The method was immunoSEQ multiplex PCR; TCRdb's version includes in-frame clones alone and lacks a portion of them. The sample lists 150,000 to 200,000 clones, 84% occurring once. Grouping used clinical history reported by participants in a survey and questionnaire. V lost 1 base and J lost 5; bases outside the gene matches: 8. Germline values: CDR1 SGHTA, CDR2 FQGTGA. The CDR3 extends over 16 amino acids. This receptor was taken from a woman in her 30s who had been exposed to COVID-19. The source material was PBMCs or T cells enriched from blood (not recorded which). The chain carries TRBV7-3 and TRBJ2-3; 8 nucleotides line up with TRBD2. In nucleotides, the CDR3 is TGTGCCAGCAGCTTAAGTACCGGCGGGGGGATAGATACGCAGTATTTT. Its protein product is CASSLSTGGGIDTQYF.